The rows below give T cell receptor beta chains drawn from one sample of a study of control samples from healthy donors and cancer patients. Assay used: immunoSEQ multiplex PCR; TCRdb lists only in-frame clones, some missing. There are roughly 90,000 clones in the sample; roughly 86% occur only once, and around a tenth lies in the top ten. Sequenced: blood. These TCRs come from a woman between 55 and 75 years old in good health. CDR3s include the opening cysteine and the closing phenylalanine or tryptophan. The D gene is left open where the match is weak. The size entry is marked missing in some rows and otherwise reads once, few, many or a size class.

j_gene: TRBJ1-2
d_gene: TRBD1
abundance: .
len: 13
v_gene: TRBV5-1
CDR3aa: CASSLQGADGYTF
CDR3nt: TGCGCCAGCAGCTTACAGGGGGCGGATGGCTACACCTTC

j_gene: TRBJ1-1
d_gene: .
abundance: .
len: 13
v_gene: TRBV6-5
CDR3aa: CASRPSGGTEAFF
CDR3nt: TGTGCCAGCAGACCCAGTGGGGGGACTGAAGCTTTCTTT

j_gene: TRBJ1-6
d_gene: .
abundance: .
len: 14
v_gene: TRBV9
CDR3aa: CASSATLGDSPLHF
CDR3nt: TGTGCCAGCAGCGCGACCCTAGGGGATTCACCCCTCCACTTT

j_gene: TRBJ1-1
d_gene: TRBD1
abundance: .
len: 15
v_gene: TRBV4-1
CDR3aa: CASSHGQGVGTEAFF
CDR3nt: TGCGCCAGCAGCCATGGACAGGGGGTGGGAACTGAAGCTTTCTTT

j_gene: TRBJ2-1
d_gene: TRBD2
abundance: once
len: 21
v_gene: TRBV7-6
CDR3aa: CASSPGQLGLAGGNYYNEQFF
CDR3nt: TGTGCCAGCAGCCCTGGACAGCTCGGACTAGCGGGGGGAAATTACTACAATGAGCAGTTCTTC

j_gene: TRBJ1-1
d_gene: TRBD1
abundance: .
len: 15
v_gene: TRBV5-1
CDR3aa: CASSARQGSNTEAFF
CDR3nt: TGCGCCAGCAGCGCCAGACAGGGATCGAACACTGAAGCTTTCTTT

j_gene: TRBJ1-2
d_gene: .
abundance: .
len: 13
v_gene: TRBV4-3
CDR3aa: CASSQAFEENYTF
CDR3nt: TGCGCCAGCAGCCAAGCTTTTGAGGAGAACTACACCTTC

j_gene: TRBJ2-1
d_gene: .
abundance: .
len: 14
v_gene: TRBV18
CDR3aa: CASSPSLSYNEQFF
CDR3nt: TGTGCCAGCTCACCCTCCCTCTCCTACAATGAGCAGTTCTTC

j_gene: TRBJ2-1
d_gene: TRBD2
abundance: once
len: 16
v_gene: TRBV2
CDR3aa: CASSQLSGGAYNEQFF
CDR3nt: TGTGCCAGCAGCCAACTTAGCGGGGGGGCCTACAATGAGCAGTTCTTC

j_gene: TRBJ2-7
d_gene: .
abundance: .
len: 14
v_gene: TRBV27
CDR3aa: CASSLSRNSYEQYF
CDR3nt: TGTGCCAGCAGTTTATCAAGGAACTCCTACGAGCAGTACTTC

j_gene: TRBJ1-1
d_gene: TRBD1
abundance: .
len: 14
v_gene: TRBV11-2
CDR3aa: CASSSQGANTEAFF
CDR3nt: TGTGCCAGCAGCTCACAGGGGGCCAACACTGAAGCTTTCTTT

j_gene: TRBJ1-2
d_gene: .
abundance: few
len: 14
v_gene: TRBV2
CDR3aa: CASSGLTGNYGYTF
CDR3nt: TGTGCCAGCAGTGGTTTAACAGGAAACTATGGCTACACCTTC

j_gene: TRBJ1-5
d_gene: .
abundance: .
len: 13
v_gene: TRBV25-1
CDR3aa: CASSALDSQPQHF
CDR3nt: TGTGCCAGCAGTGCTCTAGACAGTCAGCCCCAGCATTTT

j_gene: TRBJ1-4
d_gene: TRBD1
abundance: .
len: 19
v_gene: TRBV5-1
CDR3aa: CASSVSATGVVLVGEKLFF
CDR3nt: TGCGCCAGCAGCGTATCCGCGACAGGGGTCGTTTTGGTCGGTGAAAAACTGTTTTTT

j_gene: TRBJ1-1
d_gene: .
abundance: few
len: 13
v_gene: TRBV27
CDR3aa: CASSTQGRTEAFF
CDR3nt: TGTGCCAGCAGTACGCAGGGTAGGACTGAAGCTTTCTTT

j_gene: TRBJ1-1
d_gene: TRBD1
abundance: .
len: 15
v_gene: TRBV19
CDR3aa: CASSDPGQGNTEAFF
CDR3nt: TGTGCCAGTAGCGACCCGGGACAGGGGAACACTGAAGCTTTCTTT

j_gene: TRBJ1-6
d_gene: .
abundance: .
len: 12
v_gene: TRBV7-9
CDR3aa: CASSLVNSPLHF
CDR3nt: TGTGCCAGCAGCTTAGTTAATTCACCCCTCCACTTT

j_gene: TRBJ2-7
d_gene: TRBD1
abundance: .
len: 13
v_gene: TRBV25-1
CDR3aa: CASRGTGGYEQYF
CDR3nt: TGTGCCAGCAGGGGGACAGGAGGCTACGAGCAGTACTTC

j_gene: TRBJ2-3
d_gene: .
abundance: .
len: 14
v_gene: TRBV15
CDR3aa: CATSRDSGPDTQYF
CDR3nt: TGTGCCACCAGCAGAGATTCAGGGCCAGATACGCAGTATTTT

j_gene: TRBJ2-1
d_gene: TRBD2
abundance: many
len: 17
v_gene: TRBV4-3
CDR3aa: CASSQDPSGGVRNEQFF
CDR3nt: TGCGCCAGCAGCCAAGATCCTAGCGGGGGGGTCCGGAATGAGCAGTTCTTC

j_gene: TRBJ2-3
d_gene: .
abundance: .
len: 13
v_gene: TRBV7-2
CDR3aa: CASSYSRVDTQYF
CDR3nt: TGTGCCAGCAGCTACAGCAGGGTAGATACGCAGTATTTT

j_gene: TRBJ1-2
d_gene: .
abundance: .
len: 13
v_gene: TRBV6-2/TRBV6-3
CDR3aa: CASSSQGTNGYTF
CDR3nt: TGTGCCAGCAGCTCACAGGGAACAAATGGCTACACCTTC

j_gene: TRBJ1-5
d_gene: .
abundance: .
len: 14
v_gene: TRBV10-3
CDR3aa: CATQAGGGAQPQHF
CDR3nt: TGTGCCACTCAGGCTGGGGGGGGTGCTCAGCCCCAGCATTTT

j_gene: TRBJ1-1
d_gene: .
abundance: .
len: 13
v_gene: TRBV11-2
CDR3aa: CASSSGNDPEAFF
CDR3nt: TGTGCCAGCAGCTCGGGGAATGACCCTGAAGCTTTCTTT

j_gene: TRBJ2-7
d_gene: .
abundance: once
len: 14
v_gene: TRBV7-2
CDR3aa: CASSASIALLEQYF
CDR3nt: TGTGCCAGCAGCGCTTCCATAGCCCTCCTCGAGCAGTACTTC

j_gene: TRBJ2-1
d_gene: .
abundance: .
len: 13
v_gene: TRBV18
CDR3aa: CASSRNHGNEQFF
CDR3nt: TGTGCCAGCTCCCGGAATCATGGGAATGAGCAGTTCTTC

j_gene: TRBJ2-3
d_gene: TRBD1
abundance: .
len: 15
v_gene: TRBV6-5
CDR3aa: CASSYSWQGADTQYF
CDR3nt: TGTGCCAGCAGTTACTCTTGGCAGGGGGCAGATACGCAGTATTTT

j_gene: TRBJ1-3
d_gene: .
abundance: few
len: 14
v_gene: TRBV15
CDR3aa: CATSETLSGNTIYF
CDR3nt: TGTGCCACCTCAGAGACCCTCTCTGGAAACACCATATATTTT

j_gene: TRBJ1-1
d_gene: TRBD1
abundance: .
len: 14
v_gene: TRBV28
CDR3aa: CASSPPPGQGSPFF
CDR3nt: TGTGCCAGCAGTCCCCCCCCGGGACAGGGAAGCCCGTTCTTT

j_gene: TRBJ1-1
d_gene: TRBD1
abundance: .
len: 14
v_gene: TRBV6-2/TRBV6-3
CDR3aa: CASSYGTVNTEAFF
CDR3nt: TGTGCCAGCAGTTATGGGACAGTGAACACTGAAGCTTTCTTT

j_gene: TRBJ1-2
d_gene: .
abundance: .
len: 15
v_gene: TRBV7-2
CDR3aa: CASSRRGPEYYGYTF
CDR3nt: TGTGCCAGCAGCCGCAGGGGCCCGGAATACTATGGCTACACCTTC

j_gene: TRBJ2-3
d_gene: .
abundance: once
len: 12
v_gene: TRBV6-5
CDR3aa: CAMGTFTDTQYF
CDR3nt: TGTGCCATGGGGACTTTCACAGATACGCAGTATTTT

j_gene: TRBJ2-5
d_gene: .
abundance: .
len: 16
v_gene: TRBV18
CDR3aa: CASSPRSARDQETQYF
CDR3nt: TGTGCCAGCTCACCACGTTCGGCCAGAGATCAAGAGACCCAGTACTTC

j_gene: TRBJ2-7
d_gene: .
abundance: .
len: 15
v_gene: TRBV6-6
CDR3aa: CASSSHQGSKDEQYF
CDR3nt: TGTGCCAGCAGTTCCCATCAGGGTTCCAAGGACGAGCAGTACTTC

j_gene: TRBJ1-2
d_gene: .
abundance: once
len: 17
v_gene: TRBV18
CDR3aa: CASSPQGPPTPNYGYTF
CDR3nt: TGTGCCAGCTCACCACAAGGTCCCCCAACTCCTAACTATGGCTACACCTTC

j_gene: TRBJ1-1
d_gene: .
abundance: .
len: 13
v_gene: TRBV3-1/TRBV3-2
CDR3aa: CASSSQGLPEAFF
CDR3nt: TGTGCCAGCAGCTCCCAAGGTCTGCCTGAAGCTTTCTTT

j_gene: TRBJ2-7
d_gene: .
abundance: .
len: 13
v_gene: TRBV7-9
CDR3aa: CASSLVGIGEQYF
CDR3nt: TGTGCCAGCAGCTTAGTAGGTATAGGGGAGCAGTACTTC

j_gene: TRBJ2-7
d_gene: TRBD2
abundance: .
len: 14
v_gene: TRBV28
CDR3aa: CASNGGGRDREQYF
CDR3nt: TGTGCCAGCAATGGAGGCGGGAGAGATCGGGAGCAGTACTTC

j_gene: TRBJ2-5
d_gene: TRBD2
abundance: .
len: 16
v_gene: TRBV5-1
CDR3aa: CASSLTGTSVGETQYF
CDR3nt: TGCGCCAGCAGCCTTACCGGGACTAGTGTAGGAGAGACCCAGTACTTC

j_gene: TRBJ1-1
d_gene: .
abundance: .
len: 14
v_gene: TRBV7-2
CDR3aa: CASSLAGLGTEAFF
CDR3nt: TGTGCCAGCAGCTTAGCAGGGCTGGGCACTGAAGCTTTCTTT

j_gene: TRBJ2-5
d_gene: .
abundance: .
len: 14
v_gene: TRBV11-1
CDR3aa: CASSLEASRETQYF
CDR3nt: TGTGCCAGCAGCTTAGAGGCTAGCCGGGAGACCCAGTACTTC

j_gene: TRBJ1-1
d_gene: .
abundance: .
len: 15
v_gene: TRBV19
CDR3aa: CASSIGMDLNTEAFF
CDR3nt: TGTGCCAGTAGTATAGGAATGGACTTAAACACTGAAGCTTTCTTT

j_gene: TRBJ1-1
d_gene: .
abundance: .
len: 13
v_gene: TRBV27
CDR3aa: CASSLLAATEAFF
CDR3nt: TGTGCCAGCAGTTTATTAGCAGCGACTGAAGCTTTCTTT

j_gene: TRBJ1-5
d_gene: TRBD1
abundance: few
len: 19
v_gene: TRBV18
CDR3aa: CASSRSPGQLRYSNQPQHF
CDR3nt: TGTGCCAGCTCACGGAGTCCGGGACAGTTAAGATATAGCAATCAGCCCCAGCATTTT

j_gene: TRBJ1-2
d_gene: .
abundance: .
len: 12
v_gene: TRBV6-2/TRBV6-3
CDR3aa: CASSEDSYGYTF
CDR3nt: TGTGCCAGCAGTGAGGATTCTTATGGCTACACCTTC

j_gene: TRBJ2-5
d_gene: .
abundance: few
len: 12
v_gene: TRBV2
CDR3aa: CASSSGVETQYF
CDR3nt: TGTGCCAGCAGCTCGGGGGTAGAGACCCAGTACTTC

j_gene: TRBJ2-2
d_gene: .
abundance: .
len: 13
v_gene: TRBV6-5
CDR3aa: CASSFDNTGELFF
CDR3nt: TGTGCCAGCAGTTTCGACAACACCGGGGAGCTGTTTTTT